These 22 T cell receptor beta chains share one sample of origin, sequenced in a study of Ad26.COV2.S vaccination and SARS-CoV-2 variants. Measured with immunoSEQ multiplex PCR; TCRdb has only the in-frame clones, and not every one. The sample shows more than 300,000 clones, around 88% of them seen only once. Treatment given: around 19 received Ad26.COV2.S at low or high dose, single or two shots; 5 received placebo; per-sample allocation not given. Sampling happened 63 days after the first vaccine or placebo injection. Source: peripheral blood, taken in a trial of Ad26.COV2.S vaccine versus placebo. These receptors all stem from a person aged 18-60 years who received the Ad26.COV2.S COVID-19 vaccine or a placebo.

The V gene is TRBV7-9, the J gene TRBJ2-1; D unresolved. CDR3 length: 13 residues. The germline CDR1 and CDR2 sequences are SEHNR and FQNEAQ (reference sequence). V was trimmed by 6 bases and J by 6 bases, leaving 12 bases between them. The CDR3 DNA is TGTGCCAGCAGGGAATCCGTCTTCAATGAGCAGTTCTTC. Amino acid sequence: CASRESVFNEQFF.

With regard to this clone: At one boundary the junction diverges from the germline segment, which might be a read error. This sequence joins TRBV6-5 and TRBJ2-7, with 8 positions matching TRBD2. The CDR3 has 15 amino acids. Looked up from germline, CDR1 is MNHEY and CDR2 is SVGAGI. The CDR3 loop reads CASSYSQAGAYEQYF. CDR3 DNA sequence: TGTGCCAGCAGCTACTCTCAAGCGGGAGCCTACGAGCAGTACTTC.

V usage is TRBV19 and J usage is TRBJ2-5, with TRBD2 identical over 12 bases. CDR3 size: 17 residues. V lost 4 bases and J lost 2; bases outside the gene matches: 8. The V gene's germline CDR1 is LNHDA and CDR2 SQIVND (reference sequence). This chain's CDR3 is CASSTSGRAEVQETQYF. Written as DNA, the CDR3 is TGTGCCAGTAGTACTAGCGGGAGGGCCGAAGTACAAGAGACCCAGTACTTC.

This chain uses TRBV10-3 with TRBJ1-5; D not certain. The CDR3 has 12 residues. V was clipped by 4 bases and J by 4 bases, with 5 bases between them. The germline CDR1 and CDR2 sequences are ENHRY and SYGVKD. The CDR3 protein is CAISADNQPQHF. CDR3 nucleotides: TGTGCCATCAGTGCCGATAATCAGCCCCAGCATTTT.

The rearrangement uses TRBV5-1 and TRBJ2-4, with D perhaps assigned TRBD1 or TRBD2 (5 bases each). Germline assignment: CDR1 SGHRS and CDR2 YFSETQ. There are 12 residues in the CDR3. V lost 4 bases and J 13 bases, leaving 15 bases between the germline ends. The CDR3 DNA follows: TGCGCCAGCAGCGGGGGTGACGGCCTCCAGTACTTC. Its protein is CASSGGDGLQYF.

The gene calls are TRBV6-6 and TRBJ1-2, with D perhaps TRBD1 (6 bases). Trimming cost V 7 bases and J 2 bases, with 20 bases left between them. The CDR3 is made up of 16 amino acids. CDR1 is MNHNY and CDR2 is SVGAGI in the germline V gene (reference sequence). Here the CDR3 DNA reads TGTGCCAGCACCCTTAGAACGACAGGCGGAAACTATGGCTACACCTTC. Its protein product is CASTLRTTGGNYGYTF.

The chain links TRBV5-1 to TRBJ2-1, with D possibly TRBD1 on 6 matching bases. The CDR3 covers 13 residues. With 2 bases removed from V and 7 bases from J, the gap between germline ends came to 10 bases. Per germline, CDR1 SGHRS and CDR2 YFSETQ. As DNA, the CDR3 is TGCGCCAGCAGCTTCGCAGGGGAAAATGAGCAGTTCTTC. Residues: CASSFAGENEQFF.

The CDR3 here is CASSFDLPGVGGYTF. CDR3 coding DNA: TGTGCCAGCAGTTTCGACTTGCCAGGGGTTGGTGGCTACACCTTC. V usage is TRBV6-2 or TRBV6-3 and J usage is TRBJ1-2, with D maybe TRBD1 (6 bases). The V gene's germline CDR1 is MNHEY and CDR2 SVGEGT. The germline V and J ends were trimmed by 4 bases and 7 bases, with 19 bases remaining between them. The CDR3 is 15 amino acids.

V and J are TRBV7-9 and TRBJ2-3, with 7 bases lining up with TRBD1. Germline lookup yields CDR1 SEHNR and CDR2 FQNEAQ (reference sequence). The CDR3 covers 16 residues. V shed 4 bases, J shed 0 bases, and the junction held 7 bases outside the gene matches. The CDR3 loop is CASSSIQGYSTDTQYF. CDR3 in DNA: TGTGCCAGCAGCTCGATACAGGGGTATAGCACAGATACGCAGTATTTT.

J is TRBJ1-6 and V is TRBV11-2; TRBD1 agrees at 8 bases. The trim removed 6 bases at V and 7 bases at J, leaving 8 bases unmatched. CDR3 length: 15 residues. Per the germline V gene, CDR1 is SGHAT and CDR2 is FQNNGV. CDR3 nucleotides: TGTGCCAGCAGGTTGGGACAGGCGGGGAATTCACCCCTCCACTTT. It codes for CASRLGQAGNSPLHF.

The gene calls are TRBV19 and TRBJ1-4, with D tentatively TRBD1 (5 bases). This CDR3 comprises 13 residues. The V and J ends lost 8 bases and 8 bases respectively, with 15 bases between them. The germline V gene encodes CDR1 LNHDA and CDR2 SQIVND (reference sequence). CDR3 protein: CASPGPDGEKLFF. The DNA of the CDR3 is TGTGCCAGTCCGGGGCCCGATGGGGAAAAACTGTTTTTT.

This clone turned up a few times. The chain carries TRBV10-3 and TRBJ2-5; a possible D gene is TRBD2 (6 bases). Germline V gives CDR1 ENHRY, CDR2 SYGVKD. This CDR3 is built from 16 residues. V lost 0 bases and J lost 5, with 16 bases in between. CDR3: CAISESEGPAVETQYF. The CDR3, as DNA: TGTGCCATCAGTGAGTCGGAGGGACCGGCAGTGGAGACCCAGTACTTC.

The rearrangement joins TRBV5-6 to TRBJ2-7, with D possibly being TRBD2 (5 bases). Germline V gives CDR1 SGHDT, CDR2 YYEEEE. CDR3 size: 17 residues. With 2 bases removed from V and 0 bases from J, the gap between germline ends came to 18 bases. The CDR3 DNA follows: TGTGCCAGCAGCTTCGGGTTTTTGGGAGTGATCTCCTACGAGCAGTACTTC. It specifies CASSFGFLGVISYEQYF.

This chain joins TRBV7-8 and TRBJ2-7; 10 bases align to TRBD1. The junction had 7 bases not matched to a gene; V was cut back by 5 bases and J by 6 bases. Per germline, CDR1 SGHVS and CDR2 FQNEAQ. The CDR3 runs to 14 residues. CDR3 loop: CASSLRQGAAEQYF. The CDR3, as DNA: TGTGCCAGCAGCCTTAGACAGGGGGCGGCCGAGCAGTACTTC.

The chain recombines TRBV7-9 with TRBJ1-1; no reliable D call. CDR1 SEHNR and CDR2 FQNEAQ come from the germline V gene (reference sequence). Trimming took 0 bases from V and 1 from J, leaving 12 bases between them. CDR3 size: 16 residues. The chain's CDR3 is CASSLASAEGNTEAFF. The CDR3 nucleotides are TGTGCCAGCAGCTTAGCGTCAGCCGAGGGGAACACTGAAGCTTTCTTT.

The CDR3 sequence is CASSQGTALYEQYF. The CDR3 coding sequence is TGCGCCAGCAGCCAGGGGACAGCCCTCTACGAGCAGTACTTC. The genes are TRBV4-1 and TRBJ2-7, with 7 bases that match TRBD1. V trimming: 3 bases; J trimming: 3 bases; junction bases outside the gene matches: 5. Looked up from germline, CDR1 is MGHRA and CDR2 is YSYEKL. This CDR3 has 14 amino acids.

Notes on this clone: At one end the junction does not follow the germline gene, possibly because of a read error. The chain has TRBV11-2 and TRBJ2-7, with D possibly being TRBD1 or TRBD2 (5 bases each). Germline V CDR1 and CDR2: SGHAT, FQNNGV. This CDR3 has 13 amino acids. The CDR3 loop reads CASGPTPGTQRNF. CDR3 nucleotide sequence: TGTGCCAGCGGACCGACACCGGGGACCCAGCGGAACTTC.

The chain is built from TRBV25-1 and TRBJ2-3; D perhaps matches TRBD2 (6 bases). The germline gives CDR1 MGHDK, CDR2 SYGVNS. Trimming removed 6 bases from V and 6 bases from J, with 13 bases in between. The CDR3 length is 13 residues. For the CDR3, the DNA is TGTGCCAGCAGCGTCGGGAGCCGTGATACGCAGTATTTT. Protein product: CASSVGSRDTQYF.

This chain links TRBV5-1 with TRBJ1-4; TRBD1 agrees at 9 bases. Germline CDR1 and CDR2: SGHRS and YFSETQ. Losses at the gene ends were 0 bases for V and 3 bases for J; bases not matched to a gene: 0. The CDR3 sequence is 15 residues long. CDR3 protein: CASSLGDRANEKLFF. The DNA for the CDR3 is TGCGCCAGCAGCTTGGGGGACAGGGCTAATGAAAAACTGTTTTTT.

The chain uses TRBV23-1 and TRBJ1-2; possible D gene TRBD1, 5 bases. TRBV23-1 is treated as an ORF (open reading frame) with a function not yet certain. V shed 3 bases and J shed 7 bases, with 24 bases lying between them. The CDR3 covers 17 residues. The CDR3 DNA reads TGCGCCAGCAGTCAGAGACCTCCGGGGCGATCAAAGGGTGGCTACACCTTC. Its translation: CASSQRPPGRSKGGYTF.

The V call is TRBV19, the J call TRBJ2-7; 7 positions match TRBD1. J was trimmed by 2 bases and V by 10 bases; bases with no gene match: 11. The CDR3 totals 14 residues. Germline CDR1 reads LNHDA; CDR2 reads SQIVND (reference sequence). The CDR3 loop reads CATQTGYPPYEQYF. The DNA of the CDR3 is TGTGCCACCCAGACAGGGTATCCTCCCTACGAGCAGTACTTC.

V and J are TRBV29-1 and TRBJ1-1, with TRBD1 identical over 8 bases. Trimming took 4 bases from V and 7 from J; bases not matched to a gene: 8. CDR3 length: 13 residues. Germline CDR1 SQVTM, CDR2 ANQGSEA. In DNA, the CDR3 is TGCAGCGTTGCCAGGGGGCCACGGGGTGAAGCTTTCTTT. It translates to CSVARGPRGEAFF.